This TCR beta chain emerged from a study of blood T cell repertoires in COVID-19. This CDR3 is built from 11 residues. Trimming pared 5 bases from V and 5 bases from J, leaving 6 bases between. Sequencing was performed with immunoSEQ multiplex PCR; in TCRdb, only in-frame clones are kept and a portion is missing. The profile shows 270,000 or so clones, around 88% of them singletons. Sequenced input: peripheral blood. The TCR comes from a middle-aged man with acute or convalescent COVID-19. The rearrangement joins TRBV12-3 or TRBV12-4 to TRBJ1-1; D ambiguous. In nucleotides, the CDR3 is TGTGCCAGCAGTAGGAGGACTGAAGCTTTCTTT. Residues: CASSRRTEAFF.